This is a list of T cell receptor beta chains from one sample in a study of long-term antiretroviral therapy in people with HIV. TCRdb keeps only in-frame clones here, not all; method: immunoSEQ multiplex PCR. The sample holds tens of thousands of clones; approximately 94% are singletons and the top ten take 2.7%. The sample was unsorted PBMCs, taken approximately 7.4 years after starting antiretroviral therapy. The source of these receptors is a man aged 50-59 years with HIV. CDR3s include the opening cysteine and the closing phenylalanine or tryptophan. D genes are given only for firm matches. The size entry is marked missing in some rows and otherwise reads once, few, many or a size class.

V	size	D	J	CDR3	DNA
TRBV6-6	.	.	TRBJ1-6	CASSYSPQDYNSPLHF	TGTGCCAGCAGTTACTCTCCACAGGACTATAATTCACCCCTCCACTTT
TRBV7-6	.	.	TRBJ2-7	CASSLETGNEQYF	TGTGCCAGCAGCTTAGAGACAGGTAACGAGCAGTACTTC
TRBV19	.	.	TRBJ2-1	CASRLRTGNNEQFF	TGTGCCAGTAGACTGAGGACGGGGAACAATGAGCAGTTCTTC
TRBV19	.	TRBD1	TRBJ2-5	CASSPDRGQETQYF	TGTGCCAGTAGTCCGGACAGGGGGCAAGAGACCCAGTACTTC
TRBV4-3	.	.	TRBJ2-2	CASSQNVGYTGELFF	TGCGCCAGCAGCCAAAATGTCGGGTATACCGGGGAGCTGTTTTTT
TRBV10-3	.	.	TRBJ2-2	CAISESSEGQTGELFF	TGTGCCATCAGTGAGTCGTCCGAAGGGCAAACCGGGGAGCTGTTTTTT
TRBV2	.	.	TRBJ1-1	CASIIGTLNTEAFF	TGTGCCAGCATTATAGGCACCTTGAACACTGAAGCTTTCTTT
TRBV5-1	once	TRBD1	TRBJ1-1	CASSDPSGTGLLFGAFF	TGCGCCAGCAGCGATCCATCCGGGACAGGACTCCTCTTTGGGGCTTTCTTT
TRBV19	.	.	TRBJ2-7	CASSIVLGSYEQYF	TGTGCCAGTAGTATAGTTCTGGGCAGCTACGAGCAGTACTTC
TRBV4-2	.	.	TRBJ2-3	CASSQDRLTPNTQYF	TGTGCCAGCAGCCAAGATCGGCTAACTCCTAATACGCAGTATTTT
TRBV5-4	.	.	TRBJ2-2	CASSLSLAGSPGELFF	TGTGCCAGCAGCTTGTCCCTGGCGGGGAGTCCTGGGGAGCTGTTTTTT
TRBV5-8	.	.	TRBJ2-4	CASSLALAKNIQYF	TGTGCCAGCAGCTTGGCCCTAGCCAAAAACATTCAGTACTTC
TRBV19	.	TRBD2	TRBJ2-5	CASSNLPGGQETQYF	TGTGCCAGTAGTAACCTTCCGGGAGGACAAGAGACCCAGTACTTC
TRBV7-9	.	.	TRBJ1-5	CASSWEGSNQPQHF	TGTGCCAGCAGCTGGGAGGGGAGCAATCAGCCCCAGCATTTT
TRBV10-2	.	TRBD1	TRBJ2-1	CASSEYPPGQGYNEQFF	TGCGCCAGCAGTGAGTATCCCCCGGGACAGGGATACAATGAGCAGTTCTTC
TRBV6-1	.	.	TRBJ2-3	CASSEALGRSTDTQYF	TGTGCCAGCAGTGAAGCCCTGGGCCGAAGCACAGATACGCAGTATTTT
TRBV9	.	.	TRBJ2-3	CASSGAIDTQYF	TGTGCCAGCAGCGGGGCTATAGATACGCAGTATTTT
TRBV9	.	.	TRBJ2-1	CASSFGTPSYNEQFF	TGTGCCAGCAGCTTTGGGACTCCCTCCTACAATGAGCAGTTCTTC
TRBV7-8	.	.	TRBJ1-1	CASSLRLDTEAFF	TGTGCCAGCAGCTTAAGACTGGACACTGAAGCTTTCTTT
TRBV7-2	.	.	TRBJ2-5	CASSLAGLSPETQYF	TGTGCCAGCAGCTTAGCCGGACTATCGCCAGAGACCCAGTACTTC
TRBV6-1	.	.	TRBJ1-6	CASSEFPLQGPVNSPLHF	TGTGCCAGCAGTGAATTCCCCCTCCAGGGGCCAGTGAATTCACCCCTCCACTTT
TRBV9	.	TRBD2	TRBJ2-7	CASSVPLAGGPYEQYF	TGTGCCAGCAGCGTCCCCCTAGCGGGGGGGCCGTACGAGCAGTACTTC
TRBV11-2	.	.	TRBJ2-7	CASSLGGSAYEQYF	TGTGCCAGCAGCTTAGGTGGTAGCGCCTACGAGCAGTACTTC
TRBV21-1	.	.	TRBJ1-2	CASSFWDRESYGYTF	TGTGCCAGCAGCTTTTGGGACAGGGAAAGTTATGGCTACACCTTC
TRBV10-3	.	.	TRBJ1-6	CAISEMEGNNSPLHF	TGTGCCATCAGTGAGATGGAGGGGAATAATTCACCCCTCCACTTT
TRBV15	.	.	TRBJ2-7	CATSRDQAGIYEQYF	TGTGCCACCAGCAGAGATCAGGCAGGGATTTATGAGCAGTACTTC
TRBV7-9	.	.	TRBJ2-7	CASSSITGNEQYF	TGTGCCAGCAGCTCCATCACAGGGAACGAGCAGTACTTC
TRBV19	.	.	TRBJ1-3	CAPIKVGNTIYF	TGTGCCCCTATCAAGGTAGGAAACACCATATATTTT
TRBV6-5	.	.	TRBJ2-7	CASSKDGYLSYEQYF	TGTGCCAGCAGTAAGGACGGCTACCTCTCCTACGAGCAGTACTTC
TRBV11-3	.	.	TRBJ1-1	CASSSIRDTEAFF	TGTGCCAGCAGCTCAATCAGGGACACTGAAGCTTTCTTT
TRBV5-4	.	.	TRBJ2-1	CASSFGTAANEQFF	TGTGCCAGCAGCTTCGGGACCGCGGCCAATGAGCAGTTCTTC
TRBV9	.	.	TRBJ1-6	CASSVAREYSPLHF	TGTGCCAGCAGCGTAGCCAGGGAGTATTCACCCCTCCACTTT
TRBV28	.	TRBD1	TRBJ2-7	CASTTGQRQYF	TGTGCCAGCACCACGGGACAGCGGCAGTACTTC
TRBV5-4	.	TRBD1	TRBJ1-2	CASSVTGGDGYTF	TGTGCCAGCAGCGTGACAGGGGGCGATGGCTACACCTTC
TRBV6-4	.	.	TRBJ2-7	CASKCRDSLREQYF	TGTGCCAGCAAGTGTAGGGACTCCTTGAGGGAGCAGTACTTC
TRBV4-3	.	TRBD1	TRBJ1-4	CASSQDSTGGSSNEKLFF	TGCGCCAGCAGCCAAGATTCTACAGGGGGCTCAAGCAATGAAAAACTGTTTTTT
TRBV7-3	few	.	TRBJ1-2	CASSLMAVADYGYTF	TGTGCCAGCAGCTTAATGGCCGTAGCTGACTATGGCTACACCTTC
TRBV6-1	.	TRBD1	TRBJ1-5	CASSEGTGGPSNQPQHF	TGTGCCAGCAGTGAAGGGACAGGGGGTCCCAGCAATCAGCCCCAGCATTTT
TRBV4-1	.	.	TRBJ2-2	CASSPSRGENTGELFF	TGCGCCAGCAGCCCCTCGAGGGGGGAGAACACCGGGGAGCTGTTTTTT
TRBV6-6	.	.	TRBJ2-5	CASRSPGTKETQYF	TGTGCCAGCAGATCCCCCGGGACGAAAGAGACCCAGTACTTC
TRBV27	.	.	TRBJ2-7	CASSLRLEGLRNYEQYF	TGTGCCAGCAGTTTACGCCTGGAGGGCCTCCGTAACTACGAGCAGTACTTC
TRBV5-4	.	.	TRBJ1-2	CASSSLERPYGYTF	TGTGCCAGCAGCTCCCTTGAAAGGCCATATGGCTACACCTTC
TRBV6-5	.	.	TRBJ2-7	CASSLRDMSYEQYF	TGTGCCAGCAGCCTCCGGGACATGTCCTACGAGCAGTACTTC
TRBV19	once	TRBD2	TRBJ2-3	CASSMGLAGTSTDTQYF	TGTGCCAGTAGTATGGGACTAGCGGGGACTAGCACAGATACGCAGTATTTT
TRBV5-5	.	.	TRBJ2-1	CASSLGLLYNEQFF	TGTGCCAGCAGCTTGGGGCTACTTTACAATGAGCAGTTCTTC
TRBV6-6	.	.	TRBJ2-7	CASARGEFYEQYF	TGTGCCAGCGCCCGGGGCGAATTCTACGAGCAGTACTTC
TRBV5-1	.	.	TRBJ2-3	CASSSLGRATDTQYF	TGCGCCAGCAGTTCCCTCGGTAGGGCAACAGATACGCAGTATTTT
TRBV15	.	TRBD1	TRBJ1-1	CATSANRGPWGDTEAFF	TGTGCCACCAGCGCAAACAGGGGGCCCTGGGGAGACACTGAAGCTTTCTTT